The TCR beta chain described here comes from a study of blood T cell repertoires in COVID-19. Study-level information: Italy, Spain and the United States were the sources of the convalescent and acute COVID-19 samples. The cDNA or gDNA used as material had been derived from T cells, B-cell-depleted T cells, or PBMCs.

This CDR3 region has 14 residues. CDR1 and CDR2 (germline): GTSNPN, SVGIG (reference sequence). With V trimmed by 1 base and J by 8 bases, 7 bases remained unmatched. Profiling relied on immunoSEQ multiplex PCR, and the TCRdb table lists in-frame clones only, not all of them. The sample contains approximately 260,000 clones, about 87% of which appear only once. Material: peripheral blood. The V call is TRBV30, the J call TRBJ1-2; 10 bases match TRBD1. This TCR was sampled from a woman in her 70s with COVID-19, enrolled during active disease. The CDR3 protein is CAWSGDRGLEGYTF. As DNA, the CDR3 is TGTGCCTGGAGTGGAGACAGGGGGCTGGAGGGCTACACCTTC.